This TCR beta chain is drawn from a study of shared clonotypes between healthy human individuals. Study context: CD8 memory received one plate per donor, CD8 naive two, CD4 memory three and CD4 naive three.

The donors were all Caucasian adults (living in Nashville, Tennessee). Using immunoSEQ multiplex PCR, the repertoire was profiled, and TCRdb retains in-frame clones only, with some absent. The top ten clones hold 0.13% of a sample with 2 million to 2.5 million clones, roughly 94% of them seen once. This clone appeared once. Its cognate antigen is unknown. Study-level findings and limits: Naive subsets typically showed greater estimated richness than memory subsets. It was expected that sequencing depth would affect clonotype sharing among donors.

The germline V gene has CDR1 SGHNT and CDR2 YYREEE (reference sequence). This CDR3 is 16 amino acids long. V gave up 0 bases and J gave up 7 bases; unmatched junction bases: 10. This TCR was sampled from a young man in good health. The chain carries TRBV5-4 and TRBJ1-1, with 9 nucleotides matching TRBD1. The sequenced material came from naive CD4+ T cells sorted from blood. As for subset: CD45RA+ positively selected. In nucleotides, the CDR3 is TGTGCCAGCAGCTTGGGTGGGTTGGACAGGGGTGGTGAAGCTTTCTTT. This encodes CASSLGGLDRGGEAFF.